The clone carrying this TCR beta chain occurred once. Its target is not known. Germline CDR1 reads MNHEY; CDR2 reads SVGAGI. Trimming took 6 bases from V and 3 from J; bases not matched to a gene: 6. This CDR3 has 15 residues. Produced via immunoSEQ multiplex PCR; TCRdb's table is partial and in-frame only. The profile shows roughly 150,000 clones, 80% to 90% of them singletons. The sample comes from a study of T cell responses to AZD1222 COVID-19 vaccine. Whole-study findings and limits: Clonal diversity was possibly underestimated, and white British individuals and females predominated among donors. Repertoire sampling occurred only after the peak T cell response. Spike regions recognized by vaccine-associated CD4 TCRs spanned the protein, led by 160-218 and 743-854.

The material was peripheral blood, obtained after recovery from COVID-19. The sequence derives from an adult who had recovered from COVID-19. The chain joins TRBV6-5 to TRBJ2-7; 12 positions agree with TRBD2. Here the CDR3 DNA reads TGTGCCAGCAGATCCCCGGGACTAGCGGGCTACGAGCAGTACTTC. It yields the protein CASRSPGLAGYEQYF.